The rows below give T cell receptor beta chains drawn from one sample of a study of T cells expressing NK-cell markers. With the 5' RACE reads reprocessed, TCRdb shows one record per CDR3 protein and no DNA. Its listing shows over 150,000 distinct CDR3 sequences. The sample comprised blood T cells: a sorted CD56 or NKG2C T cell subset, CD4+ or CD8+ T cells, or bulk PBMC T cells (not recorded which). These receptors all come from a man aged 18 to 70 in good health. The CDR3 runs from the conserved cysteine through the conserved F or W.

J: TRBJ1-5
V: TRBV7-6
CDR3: CASSPMVNQPQHF

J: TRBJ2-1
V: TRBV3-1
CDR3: CASSQGVKQFF

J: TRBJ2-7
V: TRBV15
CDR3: CATSVPGQDYEQYF

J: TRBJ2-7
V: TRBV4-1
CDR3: CASSRTGDRNEQYF

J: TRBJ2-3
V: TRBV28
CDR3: CASSLGSGAPDTQYF

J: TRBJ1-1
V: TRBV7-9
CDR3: CASSLGWSNGAEAFF

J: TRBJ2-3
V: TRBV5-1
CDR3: CASSWPEKDWRSTDTQYF

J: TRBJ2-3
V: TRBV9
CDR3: CASSPSGGAAQFSTDTQYF

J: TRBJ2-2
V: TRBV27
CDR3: CASSPPTAAWTGELFF

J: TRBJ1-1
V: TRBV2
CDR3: CASERGPKNTEAFF

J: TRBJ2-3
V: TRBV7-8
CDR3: CASSLGGAGTDTQYF

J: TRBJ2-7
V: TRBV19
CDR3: CASSTYRTGIFEQYF

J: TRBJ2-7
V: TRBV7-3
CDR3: CASSFAGGRYEQYF

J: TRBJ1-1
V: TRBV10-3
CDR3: CAISGAGDRVFF

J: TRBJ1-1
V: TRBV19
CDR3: CASSTEPGTATEAFF

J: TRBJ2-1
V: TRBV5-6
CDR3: CASSTGLAGGQSYNEQFF

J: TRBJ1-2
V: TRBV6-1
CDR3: CASTLGGVEGGYTF

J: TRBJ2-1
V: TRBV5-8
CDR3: CASRTGLEQFF

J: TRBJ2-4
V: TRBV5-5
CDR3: CASSPTQGIQYF

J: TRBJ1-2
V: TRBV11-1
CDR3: CASSLGGDGPYGYTF

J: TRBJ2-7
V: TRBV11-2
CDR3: CASSFLLAGGSNYEQYF

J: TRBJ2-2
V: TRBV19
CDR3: CASSPSGTRELFF

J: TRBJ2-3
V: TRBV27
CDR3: CASSLRQGFVDTQYF

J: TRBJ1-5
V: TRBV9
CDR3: CASSVGQGAGQPQHF

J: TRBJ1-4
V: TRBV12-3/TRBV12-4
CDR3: CASRQGFGGEKLFF

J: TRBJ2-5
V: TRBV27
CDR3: CASSLSWGGLQTQYF

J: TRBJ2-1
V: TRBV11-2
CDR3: CASSPMREQFF

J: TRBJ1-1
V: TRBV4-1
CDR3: CASSQELGGPWEDTEAFF

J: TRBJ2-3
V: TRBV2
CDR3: CASSEVRGSPHADTQYF

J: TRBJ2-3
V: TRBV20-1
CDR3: CSASPDRGRDTQYF

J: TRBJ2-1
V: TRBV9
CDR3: CASSATGYNEQFF

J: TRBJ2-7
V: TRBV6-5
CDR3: CASSYSPGSYEQYF

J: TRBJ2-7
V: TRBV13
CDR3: CASSIMTGEIYEQYF

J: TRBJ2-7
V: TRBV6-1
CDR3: CASSGDNREQYF

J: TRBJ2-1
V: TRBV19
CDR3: CASSGNFYNENEQFF

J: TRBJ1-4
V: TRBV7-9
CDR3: CASSLARAPNEKLFF

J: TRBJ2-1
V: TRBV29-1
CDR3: CSVGPSSGYNEQFF

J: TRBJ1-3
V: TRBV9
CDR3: CASRPQGSGNTIYF

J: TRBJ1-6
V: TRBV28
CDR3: CASSPLGGGRGDSPLHF

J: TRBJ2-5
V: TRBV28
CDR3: CASSQGRAGGYQETQYF

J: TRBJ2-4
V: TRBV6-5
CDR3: CASSYSGLGGTKNIQYF

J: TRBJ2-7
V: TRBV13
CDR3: CASSLDGGRLSYEQYF

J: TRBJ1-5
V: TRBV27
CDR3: CASSSPGPNQPQHF

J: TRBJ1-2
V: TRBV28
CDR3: CASSWGQGQGYTF

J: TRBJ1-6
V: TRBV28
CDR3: CASSTGRGWGNSPLHF

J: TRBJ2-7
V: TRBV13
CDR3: CASSSSGSEQYF

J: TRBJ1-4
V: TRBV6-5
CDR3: CASSFGPGNEKLFF

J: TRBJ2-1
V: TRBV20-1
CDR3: CSASLGQGAVNEQFF

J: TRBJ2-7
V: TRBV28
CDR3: CASSLISSDSPSPYEQYF

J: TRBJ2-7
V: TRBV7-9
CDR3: CASSLGGRGRYEQYF

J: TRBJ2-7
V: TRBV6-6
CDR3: CASSHRPDYEQYF